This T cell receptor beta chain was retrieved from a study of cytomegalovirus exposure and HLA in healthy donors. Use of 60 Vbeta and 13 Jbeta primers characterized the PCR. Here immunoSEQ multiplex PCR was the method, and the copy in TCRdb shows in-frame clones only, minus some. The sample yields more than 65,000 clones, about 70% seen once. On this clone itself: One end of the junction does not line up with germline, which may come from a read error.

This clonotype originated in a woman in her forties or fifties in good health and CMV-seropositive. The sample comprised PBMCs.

CDR3 DNA sequence: TGTGCTAGCAGCTCATTGGGACAGGCCCGAGGGGAGACCCAGTACTTC. Translated, it gives CASSSLGQARGETQYF. The chain combines TRBV7-7 with TRBJ2-5; 8 nucleotides line up with TRBD1. The CDR3 contains 16 residues. Germline V gene data show CDR1 as SSHAT and CDR2 as FNYEAQ (reference sequence).